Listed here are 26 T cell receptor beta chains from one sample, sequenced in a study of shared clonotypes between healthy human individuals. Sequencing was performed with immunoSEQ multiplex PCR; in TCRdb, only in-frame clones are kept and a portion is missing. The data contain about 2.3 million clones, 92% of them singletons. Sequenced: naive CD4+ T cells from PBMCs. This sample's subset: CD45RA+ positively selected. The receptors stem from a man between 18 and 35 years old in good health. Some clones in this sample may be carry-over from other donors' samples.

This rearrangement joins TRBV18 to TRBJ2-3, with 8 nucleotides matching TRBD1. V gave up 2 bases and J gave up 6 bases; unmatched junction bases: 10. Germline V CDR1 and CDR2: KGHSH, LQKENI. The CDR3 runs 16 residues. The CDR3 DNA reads TGTGCCAGCTCACCATACATAGGACAGGGTGTTGATACGCAGTATTTT. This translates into CASSPYIGQGVDTQYF.

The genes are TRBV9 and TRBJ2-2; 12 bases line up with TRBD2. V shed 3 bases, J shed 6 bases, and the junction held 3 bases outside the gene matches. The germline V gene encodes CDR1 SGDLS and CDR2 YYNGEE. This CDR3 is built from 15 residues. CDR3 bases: TGTGCCAGCAGCGGACTAGCGGGAGCCGCCGGGGAGCTGTTTTTT. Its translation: CASSGLAGAAGELFF.

The CDR3 protein is CASSHRLAGGRRRDEQFF. The CDR3 bases are TGTGCCAGCAGCCATAGACTAGCGGGAGGACGAAGAAGGGATGAGCAGTTCTTC. This chain uses TRBV7-2 with TRBJ2-1, with 13 positions matching TRBD2. The CDR3 has 18 residues. Germline CDR1 reads SGHTA; CDR2 reads FQGNSA. V lost 5 bases and J lost 8; bases outside the gene matches: 15.

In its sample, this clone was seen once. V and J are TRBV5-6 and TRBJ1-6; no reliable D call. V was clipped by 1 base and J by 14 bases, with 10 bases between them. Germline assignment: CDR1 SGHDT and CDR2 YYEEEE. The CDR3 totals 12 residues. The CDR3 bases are TGTGCCAGCAGCTTGTCGGATCGGGCCCTCCACTTT. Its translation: CASSLSDRALHF.

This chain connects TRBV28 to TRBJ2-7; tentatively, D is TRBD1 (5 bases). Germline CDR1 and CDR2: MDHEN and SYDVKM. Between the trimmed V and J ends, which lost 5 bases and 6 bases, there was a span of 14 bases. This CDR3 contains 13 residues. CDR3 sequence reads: CASSLLQVAEQYF. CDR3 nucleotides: TGTGCCAGCAGTCTACTACAGGTAGCCGAGCAGTACTTC.

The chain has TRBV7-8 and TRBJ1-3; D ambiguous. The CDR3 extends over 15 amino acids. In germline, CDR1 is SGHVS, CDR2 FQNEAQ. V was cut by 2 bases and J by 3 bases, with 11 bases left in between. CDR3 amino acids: CASSLTDGLGNTIYF. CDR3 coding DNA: TGTGCCAGCAGCTTAACTGACGGGCTTGGAAACACCATATATTTT.

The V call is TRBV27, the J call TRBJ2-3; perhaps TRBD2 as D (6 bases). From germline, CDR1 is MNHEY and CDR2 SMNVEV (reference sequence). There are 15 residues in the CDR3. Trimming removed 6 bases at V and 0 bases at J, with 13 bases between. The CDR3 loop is CASRAIRGSTDTQYF. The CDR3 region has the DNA TGTGCCAGCAGGGCCATTCGGGGGAGCACAGATACGCAGTATTTT.

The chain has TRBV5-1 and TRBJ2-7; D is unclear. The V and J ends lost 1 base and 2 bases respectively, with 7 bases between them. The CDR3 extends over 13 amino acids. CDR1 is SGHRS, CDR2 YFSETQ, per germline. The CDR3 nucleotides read TGCGCCAGCAGCTTGCCTAATACCTACGAGCAGTACTTC. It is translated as CASSLPNTYEQYF.

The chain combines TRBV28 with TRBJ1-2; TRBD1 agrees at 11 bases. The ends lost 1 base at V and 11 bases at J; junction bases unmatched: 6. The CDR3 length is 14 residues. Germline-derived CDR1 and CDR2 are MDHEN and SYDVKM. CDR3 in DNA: TGTGCCAGCAGTTTATATCGGACAGGGGGCTCTTACACCTTC. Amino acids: CASSLYRTGGSYTF.

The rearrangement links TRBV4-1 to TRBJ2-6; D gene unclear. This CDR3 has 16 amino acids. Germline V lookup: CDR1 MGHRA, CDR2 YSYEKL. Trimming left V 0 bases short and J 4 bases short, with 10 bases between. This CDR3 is CASSQDANWGANVLTF. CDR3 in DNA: TGCGCCAGCAGCCAAGACGCGAACTGGGGGGCCAACGTCCTGACTTTC.

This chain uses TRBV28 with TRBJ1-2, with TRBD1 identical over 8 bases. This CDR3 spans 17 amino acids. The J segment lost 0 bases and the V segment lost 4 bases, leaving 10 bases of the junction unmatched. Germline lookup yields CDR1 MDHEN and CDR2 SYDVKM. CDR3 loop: CASSSNSDRAANYGYTF. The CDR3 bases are TGTGCCAGCAGTTCAAACTCGGACAGGGCAGCTAACTATGGCTACACCTTC.

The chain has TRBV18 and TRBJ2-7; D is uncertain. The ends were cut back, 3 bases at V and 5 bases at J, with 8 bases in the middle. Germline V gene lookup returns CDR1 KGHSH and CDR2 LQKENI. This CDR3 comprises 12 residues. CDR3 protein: CASSPSADEQYF. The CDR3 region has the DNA TGTGCCAGCTCACCCAGCGCCGACGAGCAGTACTTC. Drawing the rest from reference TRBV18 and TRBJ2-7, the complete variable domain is NAGVMQNPRHLVRRRGQEARLRCSPMKGHSHVYWYRQLPEEGLKFMVYLQKENIIDESGMPKERFSAEFPKEGPSILRIQQVVRGDSAAYFCASSPSADEQYFGPGTRLTVT.

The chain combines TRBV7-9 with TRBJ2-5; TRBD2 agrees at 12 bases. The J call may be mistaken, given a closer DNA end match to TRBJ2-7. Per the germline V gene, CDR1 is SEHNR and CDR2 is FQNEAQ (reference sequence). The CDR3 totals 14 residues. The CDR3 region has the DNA TGTGCCAGCAGCCGACTAGCGGGAGAGTACGAGCAGTACTTC. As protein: CASSRLAGEYEQYF.

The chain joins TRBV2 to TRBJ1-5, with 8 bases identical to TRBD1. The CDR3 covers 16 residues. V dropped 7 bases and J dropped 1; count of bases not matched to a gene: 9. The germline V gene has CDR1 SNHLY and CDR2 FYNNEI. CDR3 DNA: TGTGCCAGCAACCACCGACAGGGGTTAAGCAATCAGCCCCAGCATTTT. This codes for CASNHRQGLSNQPQHF.

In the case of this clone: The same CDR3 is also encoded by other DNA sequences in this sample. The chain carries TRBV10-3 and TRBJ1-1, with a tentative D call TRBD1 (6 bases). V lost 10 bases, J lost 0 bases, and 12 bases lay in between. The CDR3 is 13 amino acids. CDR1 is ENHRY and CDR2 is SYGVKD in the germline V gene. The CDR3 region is CATRQDLNTEAFF. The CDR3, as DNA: TGTGCCACCAGACAGGACCTGAACACTGAAGCTTTCTTT.

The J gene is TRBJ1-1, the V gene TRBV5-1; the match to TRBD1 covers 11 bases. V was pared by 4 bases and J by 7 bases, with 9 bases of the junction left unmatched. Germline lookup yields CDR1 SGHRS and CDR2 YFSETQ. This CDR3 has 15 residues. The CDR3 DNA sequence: TGCGCCAGCAGCGCCCGGGACAGGGGGTTTGATGAAGCTTTCTTT. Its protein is CASSARDRGFDEAFF. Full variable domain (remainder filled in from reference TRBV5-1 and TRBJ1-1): KAGVTQTPRYLIKTRGQQVTLSCSPISGHRSVSWYQQTPGQGLQFLFEYFSETQRNKGNFPGRFSGRQFSNSRSEMNVSTLELGDSALYLCASSARDRGFDEAFFGQGTRLTVV.

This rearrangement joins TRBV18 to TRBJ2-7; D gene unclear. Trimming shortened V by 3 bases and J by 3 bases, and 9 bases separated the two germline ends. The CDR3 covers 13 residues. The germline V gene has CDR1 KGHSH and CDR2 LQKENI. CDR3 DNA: TGTGCCAGCTCACCGTTGCAGGACTACGAGCAGTACTTC. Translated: CASSPLQDYEQYF.

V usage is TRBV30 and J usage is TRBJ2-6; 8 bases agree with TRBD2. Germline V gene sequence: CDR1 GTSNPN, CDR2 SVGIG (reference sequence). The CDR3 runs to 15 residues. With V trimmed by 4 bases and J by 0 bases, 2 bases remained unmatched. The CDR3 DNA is TGTGCCTGGACCCGGGGGGGCTCTGGGGCCAACGTCCTGACTTTC. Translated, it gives CAWTRGGSGANVLTF.

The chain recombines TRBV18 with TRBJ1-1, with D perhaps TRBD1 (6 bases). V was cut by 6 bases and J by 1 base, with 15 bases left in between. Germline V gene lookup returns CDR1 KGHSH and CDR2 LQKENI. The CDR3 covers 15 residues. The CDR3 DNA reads TGTGCCAGCTCGGTCACCATACAGGGGAACACTGAAGCTTTCTTT. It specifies CASSVTIQGNTEAFF.

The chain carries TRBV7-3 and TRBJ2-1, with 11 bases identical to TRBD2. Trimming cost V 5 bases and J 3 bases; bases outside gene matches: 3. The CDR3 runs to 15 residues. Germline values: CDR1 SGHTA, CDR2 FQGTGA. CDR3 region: CASSDGTSGYNEQFF. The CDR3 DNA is TGTGCCAGCAGCGACGGGACTAGCGGCTACAATGAGCAGTTCTTC.

The CDR3, as DNA: TGTGCCAGCTCAGTTCTACAGGGCCATCAGAACACCGGGGAGCTGTTTTTT. This codes for CASSVLQGHQNTGELFF. V and J are TRBV18 and TRBJ2-2, with a tentative D call TRBD1 (6 bases). The CDR3 spans 17 residues. Trimming took 5 bases from V and 1 from J, leaving 17 bases between them. The V gene's germline CDR1 is KGHSH and CDR2 LQKENI. The full variable domain, completed using reference TRBV18 and TRBJ2-2, is NAGVMQNPRHLVRRRGQEARLRCSPMKGHSHVYWYRQLPEEGLKFMVYLQKENIIDESGMPKERFSAEFPKEGPSILRIQQVVRGDSAAYFCASSVLQGHQNTGELFFGEGSRLTVL.

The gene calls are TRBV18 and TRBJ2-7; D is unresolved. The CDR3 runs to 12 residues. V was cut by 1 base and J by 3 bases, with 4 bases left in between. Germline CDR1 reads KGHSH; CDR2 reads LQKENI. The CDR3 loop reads CASSPLDYEQYF. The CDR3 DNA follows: TGTGCCAGCTCACCACTAGACTACGAGCAGTACTTC.

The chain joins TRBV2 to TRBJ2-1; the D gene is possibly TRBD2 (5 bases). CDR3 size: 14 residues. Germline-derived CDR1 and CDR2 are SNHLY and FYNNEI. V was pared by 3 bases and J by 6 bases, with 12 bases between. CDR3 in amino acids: CASSDPRLPNEQFF. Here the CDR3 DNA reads TGTGCCAGCAGTGATCCGAGACTACCCAATGAGCAGTTCTTC.

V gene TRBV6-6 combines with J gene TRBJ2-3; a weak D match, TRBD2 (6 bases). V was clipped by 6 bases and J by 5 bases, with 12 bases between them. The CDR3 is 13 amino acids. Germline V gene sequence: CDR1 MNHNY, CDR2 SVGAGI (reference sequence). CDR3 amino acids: CASSSPGEDTQYF. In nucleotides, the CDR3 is TGTGCCAGCAGCTCACCGGGGGAAGATACGCAGTATTTT.

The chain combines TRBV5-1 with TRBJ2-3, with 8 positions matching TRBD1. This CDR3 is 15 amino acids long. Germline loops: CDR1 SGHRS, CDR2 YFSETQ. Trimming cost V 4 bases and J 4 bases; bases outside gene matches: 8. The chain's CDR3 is CASSHGTGGSDTQYF. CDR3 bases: TGCGCCAGCAGCCACGGGACAGGCGGGTCAGATACGCAGTATTTT.

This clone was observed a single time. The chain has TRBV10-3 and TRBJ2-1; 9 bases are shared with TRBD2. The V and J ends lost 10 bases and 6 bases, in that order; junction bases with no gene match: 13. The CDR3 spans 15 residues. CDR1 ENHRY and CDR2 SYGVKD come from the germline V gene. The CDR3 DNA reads TGTGCCACGATTAGAGCGGGGGGCTCCGGCAATGAGCAGTTCTTC. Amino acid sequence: CATIRAGGSGNEQFF.